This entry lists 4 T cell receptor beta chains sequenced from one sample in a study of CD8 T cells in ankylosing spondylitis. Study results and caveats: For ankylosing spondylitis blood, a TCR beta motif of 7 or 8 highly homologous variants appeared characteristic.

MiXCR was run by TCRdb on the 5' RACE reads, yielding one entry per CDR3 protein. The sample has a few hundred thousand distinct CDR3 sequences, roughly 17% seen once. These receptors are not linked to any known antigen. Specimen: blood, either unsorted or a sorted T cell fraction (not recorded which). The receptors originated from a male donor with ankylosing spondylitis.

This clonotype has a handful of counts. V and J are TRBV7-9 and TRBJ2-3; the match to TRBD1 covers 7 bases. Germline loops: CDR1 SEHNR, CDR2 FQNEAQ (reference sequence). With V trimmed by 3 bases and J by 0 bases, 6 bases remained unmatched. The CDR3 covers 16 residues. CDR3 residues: CASSFERQGSTDTQYF. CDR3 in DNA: TGTGCCAGCAGCTTCGAACGACAGGGAAGCACAGATACGCAGTATTTT.

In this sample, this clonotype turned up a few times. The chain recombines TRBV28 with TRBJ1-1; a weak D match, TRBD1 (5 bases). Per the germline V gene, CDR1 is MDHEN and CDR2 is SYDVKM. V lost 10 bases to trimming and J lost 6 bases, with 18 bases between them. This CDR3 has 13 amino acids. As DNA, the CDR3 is TGTGCCACCCTCACAGGTGGAGGACCTGAAGCTTTCTTT. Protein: CATLTGGGPEAFF.

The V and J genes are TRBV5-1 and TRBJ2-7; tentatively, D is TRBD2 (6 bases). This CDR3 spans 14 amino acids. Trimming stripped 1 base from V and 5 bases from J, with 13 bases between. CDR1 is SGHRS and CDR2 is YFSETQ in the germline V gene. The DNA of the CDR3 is TGCGCCAGCAGCTTGCCCGGGAGCGTGCACGAGCAGTACTTC. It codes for CASSLPGSVHEQYF.

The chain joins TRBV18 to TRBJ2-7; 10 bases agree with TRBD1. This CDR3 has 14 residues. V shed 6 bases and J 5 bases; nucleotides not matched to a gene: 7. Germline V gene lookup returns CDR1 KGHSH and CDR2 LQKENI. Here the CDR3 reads CASSPGTGVDEQYF. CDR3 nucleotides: TGTGCCAGCTCGCCCGGGACAGGGGTCGACGAGCAGTACTTC.